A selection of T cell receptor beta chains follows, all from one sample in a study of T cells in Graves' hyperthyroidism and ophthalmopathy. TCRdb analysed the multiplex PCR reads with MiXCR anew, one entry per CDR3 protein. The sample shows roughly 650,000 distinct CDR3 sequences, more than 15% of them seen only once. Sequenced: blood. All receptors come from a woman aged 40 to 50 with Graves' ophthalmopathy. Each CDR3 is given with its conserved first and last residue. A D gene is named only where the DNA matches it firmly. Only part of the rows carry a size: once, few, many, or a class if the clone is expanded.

CDR3nt: TGTGCCAGCAGCCTACCCCCGGACAGTGGGTCCCCCCTCCACTTT
CDR3aa: CASSLPPDSGSPLHF
d_gene: .
len: 15
v_gene: TRBV28
j_gene: TRBJ1-6
abundance: .

CDR3nt: TGTGCCAGCAGCTGGACAGGGGAATATGGCTACACCTTC
CDR3aa: CASSWTGEYGYTF
d_gene: TRBD1
len: 13
v_gene: TRBV27
j_gene: TRBJ1-2
abundance: many

CDR3nt: TGTGCCAGTACCACGCCTTCCATGAACACTGAAGCTTTCTTT
CDR3aa: CASTTPSMNTEAFF
d_gene: .
len: 14
v_gene: TRBV19
j_gene: TRBJ1-1
abundance: .

CDR3nt: TGTGCCAGCAGTCCGATAGTCGGACAGCCCCAGCATTTT
CDR3aa: CASSPIVGQPQHF
d_gene: .
len: 13
v_gene: TRBV6-1
j_gene: TRBJ1-5
abundance: many

CDR3nt: TGCAGCGCCAGACTTCCTGGGGCCAACGTCCTGACTTTC
CDR3aa: CSARLPGANVLTF
d_gene: .
len: 13
v_gene: TRBV29-1
j_gene: TRBJ2-6
abundance: few

CDR3nt: TGTGCCAGCAGCCAGGGCCTAGGGGGGGGCGGCTCAGATACGCAGTATTTT
CDR3aa: CASSQGLGGGGSDTQYF
d_gene: .
len: 17
v_gene: TRBV4-2
j_gene: TRBJ2-3
abundance: few

CDR3nt: TGTGCCAGCAGCTTAGGGCGGGAGCGGTACAATGAGCAGTTCTTC
CDR3aa: CASSLGRERYNEQFF
d_gene: TRBD2
len: 15
v_gene: TRBV11-3
j_gene: TRBJ2-1
abundance: many

CDR3nt: TGTGCCAGCAGCCAAGGGGAGGGGGCGGGTGGCTACACCTTC
CDR3aa: CASSQGEGAGGYTF
d_gene: TRBD1
len: 14
v_gene: TRBV3-1
j_gene: TRBJ1-2
abundance: many

CDR3nt: TGTGCCAGCAGTGTTAACGTCCAAGAGACCCAGTACTTC
CDR3aa: CASSVNVQETQYF
d_gene: .
len: 13
v_gene: TRBV6-1
j_gene: TRBJ2-5
abundance: many

CDR3nt: TGTGCCATCACCCGGGGAATTAGCGGGAGTATTTACGAGCAGTACTTC
CDR3aa: CAITRGISGSIYEQYF
d_gene: TRBD2
len: 16
v_gene: TRBV10-3
j_gene: TRBJ2-7
abundance: .

CDR3nt: TGTGCTTCGTCTCGGGCAGCGCTTTTGAACACTGAAGCTTTCTTT
CDR3aa: CASSRAALLNTEAFF
d_gene: .
len: 15
v_gene: TRBV30
j_gene: TRBJ1-1
abundance: few

CDR3nt: TGTGCCAGTGGAATCGGGACCGTAGGGGGCTACACCTTC
CDR3aa: CASGIGTVGGYTF
d_gene: .
len: 13
v_gene: TRBV5-5
j_gene: TRBJ1-2
abundance: few

CDR3nt: TGTGCCAGCAGTTCTGCGAGCTCCTACAATGAGCAGTTCTTC
CDR3aa: CASSSASSYNEQFF
d_gene: .
len: 14
v_gene: TRBV27
j_gene: TRBJ2-1
abundance: few

CDR3nt: TGTGCCAGCAGCTTCACAGGGGAATGGGGGGCCAACGTCCTGACTTTC
CDR3aa: CASSFTGEWGANVLTF
d_gene: TRBD1
len: 16
v_gene: TRBV7-9
j_gene: TRBJ2-6
abundance: .

CDR3nt: TGTGCCAGCTTGGCAGATACGCAGTATTTT
CDR3aa: CASLADTQYF
d_gene: .
len: 10
v_gene: TRBV2
j_gene: TRBJ2-3
abundance: few

CDR3nt: TGTGCCAGCAGTGTACAGGGGGCCGGGAACACTGAAGCTTTCTTT
CDR3aa: CASSVQGAGNTEAFF
d_gene: TRBD1
len: 15
v_gene: TRBV6-1
j_gene: TRBJ1-1
abundance: .

CDR3nt: TGTGCCAGTAGCACAGAATGGACTAGTTCGGGCGGCGATGAGCAGTTCTTC
CDR3aa: CASSTEWTSSGGDEQFF
d_gene: TRBD2
len: 17
v_gene: TRBV19
j_gene: TRBJ2-1
abundance: few

CDR3nt: TGTGCCAGCAGGATAGTGCTGGGGACAGGTACGCAGTATTTT
CDR3aa: CASRIVLGTGTQYF
d_gene: TRBD1
len: 14
v_gene: TRBV2
j_gene: TRBJ2-3
abundance: .

CDR3nt: TGTGCCAGCATACCAGGGACCACAGATACGCAGTATTTT
CDR3aa: CASIPGTTDTQYF
d_gene: .
len: 13
v_gene: TRBV7-8
j_gene: TRBJ2-3
abundance: few

CDR3nt: TGTGCCAGCAGCTTAGTACTAGCGGCTAACAATGAGCAGTTCTTC
CDR3aa: CASSLVLAANNEQFF
d_gene: TRBD2
len: 15
v_gene: TRBV7-3
j_gene: TRBJ2-1
abundance: .

CDR3nt: TGTGCCAGCAGTTCAACCCCGGGACAGGGATATCAGCCCCAGCATTTT
CDR3aa: CASSSTPGQGYQPQHF
d_gene: TRBD1
len: 16
v_gene: TRBV28
j_gene: TRBJ1-5
abundance: .

CDR3nt: TGCAGTGCCTTAGTATCTCGCTATGGCTACACCTTC
CDR3aa: CSALVSRYGYTF
d_gene: .
len: 12
v_gene: TRBV20-1
j_gene: TRBJ1-2
abundance: .